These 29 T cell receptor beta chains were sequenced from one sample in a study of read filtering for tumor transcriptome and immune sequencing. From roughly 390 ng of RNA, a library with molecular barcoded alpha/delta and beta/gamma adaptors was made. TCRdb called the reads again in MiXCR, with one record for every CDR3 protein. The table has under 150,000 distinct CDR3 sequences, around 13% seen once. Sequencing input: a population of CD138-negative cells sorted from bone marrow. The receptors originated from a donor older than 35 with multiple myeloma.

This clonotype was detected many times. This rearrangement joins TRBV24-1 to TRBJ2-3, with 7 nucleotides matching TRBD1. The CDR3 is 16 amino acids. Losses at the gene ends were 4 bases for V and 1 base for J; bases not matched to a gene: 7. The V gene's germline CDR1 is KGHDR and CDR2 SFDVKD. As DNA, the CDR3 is TGTGCCACCAGTGACTTTGACAGGGACGGCACAGATACGCAGTATTTT. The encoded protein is CATSDFDRDGTDTQYF.

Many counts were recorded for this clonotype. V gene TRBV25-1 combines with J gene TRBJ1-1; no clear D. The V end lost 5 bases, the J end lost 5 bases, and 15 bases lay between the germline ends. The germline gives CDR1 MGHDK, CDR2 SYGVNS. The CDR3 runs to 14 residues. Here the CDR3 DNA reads TGTGCCAGCAGTCGTGGCGGGATGGGAACTGAAGCTTTCTTT. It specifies CASSRGGMGTEAFF.

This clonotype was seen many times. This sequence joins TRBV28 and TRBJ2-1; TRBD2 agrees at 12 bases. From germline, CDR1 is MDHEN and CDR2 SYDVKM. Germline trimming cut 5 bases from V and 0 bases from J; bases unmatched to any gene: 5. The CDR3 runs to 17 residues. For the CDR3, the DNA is TGTGCCAGCAGTCATGGACTAGCGGGACTCTCCTACAATGAGCAGTTCTTC. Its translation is CASSHGLAGLSYNEQFF. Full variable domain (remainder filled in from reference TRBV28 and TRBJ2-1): DVKVTQSSRYLVKRTGEKVFLECVQDMDHENMFWYRQDPGLGLRLIYFSYDVKMKEKGDIPEGYSVSREKKERFSLILESASTNQTSMYLCASSHGLAGLSYNEQFFGPGTRLTVL.

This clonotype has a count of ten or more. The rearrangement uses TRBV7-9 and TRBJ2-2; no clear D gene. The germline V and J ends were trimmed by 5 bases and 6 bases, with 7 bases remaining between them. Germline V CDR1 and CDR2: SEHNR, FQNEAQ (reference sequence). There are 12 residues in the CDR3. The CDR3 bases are TGTGCCAGCAGCCAACAGTCCGGGGAGCTGTTTTTT. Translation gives CASSQQSGELFF.

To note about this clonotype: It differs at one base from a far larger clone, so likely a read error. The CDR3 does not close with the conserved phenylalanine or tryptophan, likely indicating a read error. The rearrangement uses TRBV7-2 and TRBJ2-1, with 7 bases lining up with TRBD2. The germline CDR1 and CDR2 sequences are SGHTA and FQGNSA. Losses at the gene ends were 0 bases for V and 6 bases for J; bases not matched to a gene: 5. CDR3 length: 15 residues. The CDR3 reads CASSLASGSLNEQFL. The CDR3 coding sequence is TGTGCCAGCAGCTTAGCTAGCGGGTCCCTCAATGAGCAGTTCCTC.

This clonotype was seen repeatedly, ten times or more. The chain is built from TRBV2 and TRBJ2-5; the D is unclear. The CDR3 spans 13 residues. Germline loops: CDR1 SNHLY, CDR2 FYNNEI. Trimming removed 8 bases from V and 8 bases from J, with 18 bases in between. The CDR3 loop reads CASFTTRQNTQYF. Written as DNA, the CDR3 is TGTGCCAGCTTTACGACCCGCCAGAACACCCAGTACTTC.

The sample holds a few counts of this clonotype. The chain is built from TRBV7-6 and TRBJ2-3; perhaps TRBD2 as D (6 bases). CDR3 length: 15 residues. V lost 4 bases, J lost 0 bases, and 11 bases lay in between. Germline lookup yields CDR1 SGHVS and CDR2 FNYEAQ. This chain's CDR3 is CASSSLAASTDTQYF. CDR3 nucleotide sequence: TGTGCCAGCAGCTCCTTAGCGGCTAGCACAGATACGCAGTATTTT.

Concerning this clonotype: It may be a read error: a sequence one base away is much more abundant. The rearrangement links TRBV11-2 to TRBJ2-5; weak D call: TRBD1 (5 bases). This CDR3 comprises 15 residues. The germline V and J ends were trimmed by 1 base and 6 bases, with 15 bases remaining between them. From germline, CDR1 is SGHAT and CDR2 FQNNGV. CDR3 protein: CASSLGAQEQKTQYF. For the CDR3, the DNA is TGTGCCAGCAGCTTAGGGGCACAGGAGCAAAAGACCCAGTACTTC.

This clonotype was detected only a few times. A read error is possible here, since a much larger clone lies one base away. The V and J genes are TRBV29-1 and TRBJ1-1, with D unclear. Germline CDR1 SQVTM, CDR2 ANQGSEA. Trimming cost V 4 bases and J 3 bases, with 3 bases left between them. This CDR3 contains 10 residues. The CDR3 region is CSVGYTEAFF. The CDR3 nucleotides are TGCAGCGTTGGGTACACTGAAGCTTTCTTT.

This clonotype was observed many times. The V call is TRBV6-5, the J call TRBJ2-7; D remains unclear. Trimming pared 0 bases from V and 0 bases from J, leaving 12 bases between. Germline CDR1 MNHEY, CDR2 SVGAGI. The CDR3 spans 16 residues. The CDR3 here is CASSYSNLSPSYEQYF. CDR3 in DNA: TGTGCCAGCAGTTACTCGAACCTTTCTCCCTCCTACGAGCAGTACTTC.

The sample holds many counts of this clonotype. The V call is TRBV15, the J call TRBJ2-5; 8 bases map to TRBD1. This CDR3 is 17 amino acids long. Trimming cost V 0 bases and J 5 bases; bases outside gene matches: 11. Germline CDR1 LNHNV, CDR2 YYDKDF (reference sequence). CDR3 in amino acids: CATSRDLPGTGVETQYF. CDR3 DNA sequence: TGTGCCACCAGCAGAGATCTCCCCGGGACAGGAGTGGAGACCCAGTACTTC.

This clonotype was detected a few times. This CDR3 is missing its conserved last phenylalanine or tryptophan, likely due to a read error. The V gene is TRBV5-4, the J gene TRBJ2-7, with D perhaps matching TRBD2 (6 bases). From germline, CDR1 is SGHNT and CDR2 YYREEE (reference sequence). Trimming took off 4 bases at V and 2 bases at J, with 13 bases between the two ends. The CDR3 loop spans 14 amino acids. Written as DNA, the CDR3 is TGTGCCAGCAGCCCCGGGACTCTCACCTACGAGCAGTACTCC. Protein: CASSPGTLTYEQYS.

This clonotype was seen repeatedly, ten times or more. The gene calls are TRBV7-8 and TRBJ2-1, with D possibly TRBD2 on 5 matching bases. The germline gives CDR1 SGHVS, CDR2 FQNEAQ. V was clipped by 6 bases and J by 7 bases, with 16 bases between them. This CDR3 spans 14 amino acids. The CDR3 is CASRQREQRNEQFF. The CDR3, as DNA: TGTGCCAGCAGACAAAGGGAACAGCGGAATGAGCAGTTCTTC.

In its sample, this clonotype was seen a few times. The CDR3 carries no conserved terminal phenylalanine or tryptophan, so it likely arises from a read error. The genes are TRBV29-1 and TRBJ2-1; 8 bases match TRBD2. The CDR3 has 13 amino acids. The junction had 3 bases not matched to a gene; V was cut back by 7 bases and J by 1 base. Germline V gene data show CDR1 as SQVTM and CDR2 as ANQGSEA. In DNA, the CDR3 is TGCAGCGCAAGCGGGAGTTCCTACAATGAGCAGTTCCTC. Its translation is CSASGSSYNEQFL.

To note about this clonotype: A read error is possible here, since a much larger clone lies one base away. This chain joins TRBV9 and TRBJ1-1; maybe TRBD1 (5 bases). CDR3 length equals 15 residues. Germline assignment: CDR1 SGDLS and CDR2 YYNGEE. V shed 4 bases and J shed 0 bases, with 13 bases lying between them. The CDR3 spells CASSPPGTLNTEAFF. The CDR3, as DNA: TGTGCCAGCAGCCCTCCCGGGACCTTGAACACTGAAGCTTTCTTT.

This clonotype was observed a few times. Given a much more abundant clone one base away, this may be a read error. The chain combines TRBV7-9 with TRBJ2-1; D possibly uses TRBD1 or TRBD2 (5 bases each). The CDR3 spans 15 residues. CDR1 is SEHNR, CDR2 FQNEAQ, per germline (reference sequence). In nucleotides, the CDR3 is TGTGCCTGCAGCCCCCGTGGGGACGTAACCAATGAGCAGTTCTTC. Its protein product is CACSPRGDVTNEQFF.

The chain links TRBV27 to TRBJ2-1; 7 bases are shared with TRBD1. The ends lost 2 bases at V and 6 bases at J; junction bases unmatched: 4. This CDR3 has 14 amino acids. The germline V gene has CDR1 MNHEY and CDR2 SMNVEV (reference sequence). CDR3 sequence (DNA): TGTGCCAGCAGTTTAAGGGACAGCTTCAATGAGCAGTTCTTC. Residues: CASSLRDSFNEQFF.

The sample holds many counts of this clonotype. CDR3 DNA: TGCGCCAGCAGCCCCAGGACTAGCGGGGAGAGCACCGGGGAGCTGTTTTTT. It codes for CASSPRTSGESTGELFF. V is TRBV4-3 and J is TRBJ2-2; 12 nucleotides agree with TRBD2. V shed 4 bases, J shed 4 bases, and the junction held 7 bases outside the gene matches. Germline V lookup: CDR1 LGHNA, CDR2 YSLEER. This CDR3 is 17 amino acids long.

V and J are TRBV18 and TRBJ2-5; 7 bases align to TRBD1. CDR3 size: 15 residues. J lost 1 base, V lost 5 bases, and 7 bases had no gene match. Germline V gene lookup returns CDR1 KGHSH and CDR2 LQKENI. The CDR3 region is CASSSTGVLQETQYF. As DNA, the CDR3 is TGTGCCAGCTCATCAACAGGGGTTCTCCAAGAGACCCAGTACTTC.

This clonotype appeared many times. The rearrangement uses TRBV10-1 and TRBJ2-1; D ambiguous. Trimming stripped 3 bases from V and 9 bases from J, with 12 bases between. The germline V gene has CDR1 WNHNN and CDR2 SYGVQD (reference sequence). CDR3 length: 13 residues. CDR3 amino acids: CASSEDLGIEQFF. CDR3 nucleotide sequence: TGCGCCAGCAGTGAAGATTTAGGGATTGAGCAGTTCTTC.

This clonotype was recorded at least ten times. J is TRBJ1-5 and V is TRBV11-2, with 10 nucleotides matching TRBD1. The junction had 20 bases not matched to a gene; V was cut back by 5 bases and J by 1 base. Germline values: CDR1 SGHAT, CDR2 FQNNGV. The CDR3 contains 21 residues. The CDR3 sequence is CASSEDVLDRGVGWSNQPQHF. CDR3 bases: TGTGCCAGCAGCGAAGACGTCCTGGACAGGGGGGTGGGTTGGAGCAATCAGCCCCAGCATTTT.

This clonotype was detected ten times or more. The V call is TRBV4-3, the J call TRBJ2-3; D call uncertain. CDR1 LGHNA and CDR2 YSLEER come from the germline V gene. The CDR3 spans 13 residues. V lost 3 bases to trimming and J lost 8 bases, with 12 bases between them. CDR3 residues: CASSQVPTGTQYF. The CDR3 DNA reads TGCGCCAGCAGCCAGGTACCCACCGGTACGCAGTATTTT.

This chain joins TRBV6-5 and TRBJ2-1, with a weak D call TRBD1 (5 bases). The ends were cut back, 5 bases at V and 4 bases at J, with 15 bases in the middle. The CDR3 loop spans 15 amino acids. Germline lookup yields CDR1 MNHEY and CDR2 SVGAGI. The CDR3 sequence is CASSLGGALYNEQFF. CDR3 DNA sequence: TGTGCCAGCAGTCTGGGTGGGGCACTTTACAATGAGCAGTTCTTC.

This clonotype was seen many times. This chain's CDR3 is CSVSVTGWGQETQYF. For the CDR3, the DNA is TGCAGCGTTTCAGTGACGGGTTGGGGCCAAGAGACCCAGTACTTC. The chain has TRBV29-1 and TRBJ2-5; no reliable D call. The V end lost 5 bases, the J end lost 1 base, and 17 bases lay between the germline ends. Germline V gene lookup returns CDR1 SQVTM and CDR2 ANQGSEA. The CDR3 spans 15 residues.

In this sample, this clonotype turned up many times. The CDR3 nucleotides are TGCGCCAGCAGCCAAGATTATAGGGGGAAGGGACTGTTTTTT. This gives the protein CASSQDYRGKGLFF. This chain connects TRBV4-3 to TRBJ1-4; maybe TRBD1 (6 bases). The CDR3 contains 14 residues. Germline CDR1 LGHNA, CDR2 YSLEER. V was clipped by 0 bases and J by 13 bases, with 15 bases between them.

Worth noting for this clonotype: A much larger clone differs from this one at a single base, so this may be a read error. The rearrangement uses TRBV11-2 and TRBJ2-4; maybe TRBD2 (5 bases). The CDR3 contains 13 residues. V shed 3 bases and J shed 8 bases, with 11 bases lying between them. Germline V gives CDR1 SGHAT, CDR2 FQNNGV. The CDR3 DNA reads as TGTGCCAGCAGCTTGCCGGGGAAAGACATTCAGTACTTC. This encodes CASSLPGKDIQYF.

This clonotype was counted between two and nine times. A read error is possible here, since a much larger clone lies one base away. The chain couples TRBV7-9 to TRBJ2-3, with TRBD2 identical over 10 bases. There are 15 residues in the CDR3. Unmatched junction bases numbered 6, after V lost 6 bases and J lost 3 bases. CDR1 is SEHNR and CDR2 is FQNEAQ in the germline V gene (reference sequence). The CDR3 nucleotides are TGTGCCAGCAGGTTTGGTAGCGGGAGGACAGATACGCAGTATTTT. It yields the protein CASRFGSGRTDTQYF.

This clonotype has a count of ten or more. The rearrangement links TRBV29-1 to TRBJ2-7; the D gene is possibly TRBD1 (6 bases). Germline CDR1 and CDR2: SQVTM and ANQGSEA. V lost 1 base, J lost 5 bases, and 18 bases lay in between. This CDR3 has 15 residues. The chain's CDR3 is CSVEGWDTNPNEQYF. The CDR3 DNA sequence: TGCAGCGTTGAAGGTTGGGACACCAACCCCAACGAGCAGTACTTC.

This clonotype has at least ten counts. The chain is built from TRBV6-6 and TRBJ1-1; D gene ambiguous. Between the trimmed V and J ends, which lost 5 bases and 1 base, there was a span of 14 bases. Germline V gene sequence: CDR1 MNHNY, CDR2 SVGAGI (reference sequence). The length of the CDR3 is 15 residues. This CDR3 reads CASSLRATWNTEAFF. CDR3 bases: TGTGCCAGCAGTCTCCGGGCAACGTGGAACACTGAAGCTTTCTTT.